Listed here are 5 T cell receptor beta chains from one sample, sequenced in a study of PD-1 blockade in classical Hodgkin lymphoma. Time point noted: cycle 4 day 1 (C4D1), after less than seven weeks of nivolumab. Each patient relapsed following autologous stem cell transplantation, and prior brentuximab vedotin exposure differed. Clones were read by immunoSEQ multiplex PCR, and TCRdb kept only the in-frame ones, dropping some. The sample has some 21,000 clones; roughly 70% are singletons. The material sequenced was peripheral blood mononuclear cells (PBMCs), taken before the fourth cycle of nivolumab. These receptor sequences come from a human donor with classical Hodgkin lymphoma.

This sequence joins TRBV4-2 and TRBJ2-3; no definite D call. The CDR3 is 16 residues long. Germline lookup yields CDR1 LGHNA and CDR2 YNFKEQ. V shed 0 bases and J shed 6 bases, with 16 bases lying between them. CDR3 amino acids: CASSQDYGLSSDTQYF. CDR3 nucleotide sequence: TGTGCCAGCAGCCAAGATTACGGTCTATCTTCGGATACGCAGTATTTT.

The chain recombines TRBV2 with TRBJ1-4; TRBD1 matches 8 bases. CDR3 length: 15 residues. Germline V gene sequence: CDR1 SNHLY, CDR2 FYNNEI. V shed 6 bases and J 0 bases; nucleotides not matched to a gene: 3. CDR3 protein: CASSGQGSTNEKLFF. DNA of the CDR3: TGTGCCAGCAGCGGACAGGGTTCAACTAATGAAAAACTGTTTTTT.

This clone occurred a few times. The chain recombines TRBV5-6 with TRBJ2-7, with TRBD2 matching 8 bases. V was clipped by 0 bases and J by 7 bases; unmatched bases: 6. Germline CDR1 is SGHDT and CDR2 is YYEEEE. This CDR3 is 14 amino acids long. This CDR3 reads CASSLAGGAWEQYF. The CDR3 DNA reads TGTGCCAGCAGCTTGGCCGGGGGGGCTTGGGAGCAGTACTTC. The whole variable domain, remainder taken from reference TRBV5-6 and TRBJ2-7, is DAGVTQSPTHLIKTRGQQVTLRCSPKSGHDTVSWYQQALGQGPQFIFQYYEEEERQRGNFPDRFSGHQFPNYSSELNVNALLLGDSALYLCASSLAGGAWEQYFGPGTRLTVT.

This chain connects TRBV5-1 to TRBJ2-2, with 9 positions matching TRBD1. Trimming cost V 3 bases and J 6 bases; bases outside gene matches: 12. This CDR3 region has 17 residues. Germline loops: CDR1 SGHRS, CDR2 YFSETQ. CDR3 nucleotides: TGCGCCAGCAGCTCGGTACCGGGACAGGGAAGTTCCGGGGAGCTGTTTTTT. It is translated as CASSSVPGQGSSGELFF.

This clone was counted a single time. This chain uses TRBV10-3 with TRBJ2-5; 10 nucleotides align to TRBD1. The DNA end lines up better with TRBJ2-7; the J call may be wrong. CDR1 is ENHRY and CDR2 is SYGVKD in the germline V gene. The CDR3 is 15 residues long. The CDR3 region has the DNA TGTGCCATCAGTGTCGGACAGGGGGAGACCTACGAGCAGTACTTC. It is translated as CAISVGQGETYEQYF.